The clone carrying this T cell receptor beta chain was counted once. The antigen is unknown. This CDR3 spans 14 amino acids. V was clipped by 7 bases and J by 4 bases; unmatched bases: 6. CDR1 is SGHRS and CDR2 is YFSETQ in the germline V gene. These data originate in a study of vaccination and CD4 T cells after COVID-19. Overall study context: Overlapping peptides covering the spike proteins of SARS-CoV-2, HCoV-NL63, HCoV-OC43 and HCoV-229E were added to stimulate cells.

Described treatment: approximately 11-day PBMC culture with coronavirus spike peptide pools or control peptides (ViraFEST assay). TCRs were sequenced by ViraFEST after antigen-specific T cells had been expanded with peptide pools. Sequencing of cultured CD4+ T cell DNA used the Oncomine TCR Beta short-read assay. Scientists extracted genomic DNA from CD4+ T cells grown in culture. TCRdb independently ran MiXCR on the PCR reads; one entry per CDR3 protein. The table shows about 8,500 distinct CDR3 sequences, with more than 20% occurring only once. The J gene is TRBJ2-3, the V gene TRBV5-1, with TRBD2 identical over 10 bases. The origin of this receptor is a human donor with COVID-19. The sequenced sample was cultured CD4+ T cells from blood. CDR3: CASGFSGGADTQYF. The CDR3 coding sequence is TGCGCCAGCGGATTCAGCGGGGGGGCAGATACGCAGTATTTT. Based on the CDR3 plus reference TRBV5-1 and TRBJ2-3, the full variable domain is KAGVTQTPRYLIKTRGQQVTLSCSPISGHRSVSWYQQTPGQGLQFLFEYFSETQRNKGNFPGRFSGRQFSNSRSEMNVSTLELGDSALYLCASGFSGGADTQYFGPGTRLTVL.